The present T cell receptor (beta chain) was sequenced within a study of OX40 agonist ivuxolimab in advanced cancers. CDR3 length: 14 amino acids. V dropped 5 bases and J dropped 1 base, with 11 bases sitting between them. The V gene's germline CDR1 is LNHDA and CDR2 SQIVND (reference sequence). Profiled with immunoSEQ multiplex PCR; TCRdb holds only in-frame clones, not every one. In the table there are more than 80,000 clones, 91% of which are singletons. J is TRBJ1-1 and V is TRBV19; D not resolved. The material was CD4+ or CD8+ T cells sorted from blood, obtained in a trial of the OX40 agonist ivuxolimab. The sequence was obtained from an adult with an advanced solid tumor such as melanoma, head and neck, liver or kidney cancer. In DNA, the CDR3 is TGTGCCAGTAGTTTCGGTGTTGGGAACACTGAAGCTTTCTTT. Translated, it gives CASSFGVGNTEAFF.